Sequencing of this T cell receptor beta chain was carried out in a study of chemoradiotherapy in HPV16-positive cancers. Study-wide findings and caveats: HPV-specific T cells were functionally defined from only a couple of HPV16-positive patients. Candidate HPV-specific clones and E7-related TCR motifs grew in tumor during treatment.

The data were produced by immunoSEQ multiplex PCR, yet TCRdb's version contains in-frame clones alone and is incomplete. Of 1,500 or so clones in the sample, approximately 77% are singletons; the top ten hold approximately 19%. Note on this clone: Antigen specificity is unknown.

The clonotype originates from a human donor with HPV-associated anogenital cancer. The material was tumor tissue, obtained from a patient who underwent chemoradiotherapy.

CDR3 nucleotide sequence: TGTGCCATCAGTGAAGGTGGGGTTTATCAGCCCCAGCATTTT. Translating it yields CAISEGGVYQPQHF. The chain is built from TRBV10-3 and TRBJ1-5; D is ambiguous. In germline, CDR1 is ENHRY, CDR2 SYGVKD. This CDR3 region has 14 residues. Between the trimmed V and J ends, which lost 3 bases and 5 bases, there was a span of 11 bases.